The 21 T cell receptor beta chains below all came from one sample that was sequenced in a study of T cell responses to AZD1222 COVID-19 vaccine. TCRdb keeps only in-frame clones here, not all; method: immunoSEQ multiplex PCR. The profile shows about 200,000 clones, 92% of them singletons. The sample here was peripheral blood, taken on day 0 of AZD1222 vaccination. These receptors all stem from an adult in good health.

The chain combines TRBV14 with TRBJ2-2; possible D gene TRBD1, 6 bases. Deletions cut 4 bases from V and 4 bases from J, with 13 bases between. The germline V gene encodes CDR1 SGHDN and CDR2 FVKESK. The CDR3 totals 15 residues. CDR3 residues: CASSPNTGFTGELFF. CDR3 DNA sequence: TGTGCCAGCAGCCCTAACACAGGGTTCACCGGGGAGCTGTTTTTT.

This chain connects TRBV19 to TRBJ2-1, with TRBD2 matching 14 bases. CDR1 LNHDA and CDR2 SQIVND come from the germline V gene (reference sequence). The CDR3 covers 19 residues. V shed 1 base and J 7 bases; nucleotides not matched to a gene: 12. The CDR3 protein is CASSIGRTSGGSLGNEQFF. The CDR3 nucleotides read TGTGCCAGTAGTATAGGTCGGACTAGCGGGGGGTCCCTCGGAAATGAGCAGTTCTTC.

This chain joins TRBV6-5 and TRBJ1-1, with 7 bases that match TRBD1. Germline assignment: CDR1 MNHEY and CDR2 SVGAGI. The CDR3 runs 15 residues. V gave up 6 bases and J gave up 2 bases; unmatched junction bases: 9. CDR3 in DNA: TGTGCCAGCAGCCCCTTGGGACAGATTAACACTGAAGCTTTCTTT. Its protein is CASSPLGQINTEAFF.

J is TRBJ2-1 and V is TRBV7-2, with D uncertain. From germline, CDR1 is SGHTA and CDR2 FQGNSA. V was cut by 0 bases and J by 0 bases, with 6 bases left in between. The CDR3 contains 15 residues. CDR3 sequence: CASSLAGTSYNEQFF. For the CDR3, the DNA is TGTGCCAGCAGCTTAGCGGGTACCTCCTACAATGAGCAGTTCTTC.

J is TRBJ2-3 and V is TRBV5-4; 12 nucleotides agree with TRBD2. Germline V gives CDR1 SGHNT, CDR2 YYREEE (reference sequence). Losses at the gene ends were 4 bases for V and 4 bases for J; bases not matched to a gene: 7. There are 16 residues in the CDR3. Written as DNA, the CDR3 is TGTGCCAGCAGCCAGCGGACTAGCGGGGTCTCAGATACGCAGTATTTT. This translates into CASSQRTSGVSDTQYF. The variable domain in full, completed from reference TRBV5-4 and TRBJ2-3, reads ETGVTQSPTHLIKTRGQQVTLRCSSQSGHNTVSWYQQALGQGPQFIFQYYREEENGRGNFPPRFSGLQFPNYSSELNVNALELDDSALYLCASSQRTSGVSDTQYFGPGTRLTVL.

This chain links TRBV10-3 with TRBJ2-2, with TRBD2 matching 8 bases. The CDR3 consists of 15 residues. V dropped 4 bases and J dropped 6; count of bases not matched to a gene: 7. Germline V gives CDR1 ENHRY, CDR2 SYGVKD. CDR3 nucleotide sequence: TGTGCCATCAGTGCGGAGGTAGCGGGGTCCGGGGAGCTGTTTTTT. Translation: CAISAEVAGSGELFF.

The rearrangement links TRBV27 to TRBJ1-6; 9 nucleotides match TRBD1. Germline V gives CDR1 MNHEY, CDR2 SMNVEV (reference sequence). This CDR3 is 14 amino acids long. Trimming cost V 4 bases and J 9 bases; bases outside gene matches: 4. The CDR3 DNA reads TGTGCCAGCAGTTGGACAGGGGTAGGTTCACCCCTCCACTTT. It yields the protein CASSWTGVGSPLHF.

CDR3 loop: CASSLARQGSYGYTF. In DNA, the CDR3 is TGTGCCAGCAGTCTTGCCCGACAGGGGTCCTATGGCTACACCTTC. This rearrangement joins TRBV6-5 to TRBJ1-2; TRBD1 matches at 8 bases. CDR3 length: 15 amino acids. Trimming removed 5 bases from V and 4 bases from J; junction bases left unmatched: 9. The germline V gene has CDR1 MNHEY and CDR2 SVGAGI.

In this sample, this clone turned up once. The chain couples TRBV5-1 to TRBJ1-4; a weak D match, TRBD1 (6 bases). Germline CDR1 SGHRS, CDR2 YFSETQ. V lost 4 bases and J lost 2, with 9 bases in between. This CDR3 has 14 amino acids. CDR3 protein: CASSRDTTNEKLFF. CDR3 DNA: TGCGCCAGCAGCCGGGACACCACTAATGAAAAACTGTTTTTT. Using reference TRBV5-1 and TRBJ1-4 for the parts outside the CDR3, the full variable domain is KAGVTQTPRYLIKTRGQQVTLSCSPISGHRSVSWYQQTPGQGLQFLFEYFSETQRNKGNFPGRFSGRQFSNSRSEMNVSTLELGDSALYLCASSRDTTNEKLFFGSGTQLSVL.

The rearrangement joins TRBV6-5 to TRBJ1-2; D gene ambiguous. This CDR3 is 15 amino acids long. V was clipped by 0 bases and J by 3 bases, with 11 bases between them. Looked up from germline, CDR1 is MNHEY and CDR2 is SVGAGI. The CDR3 sequence: CASSYSFTVDYGYTF. The CDR3, as DNA: TGTGCCAGCAGTTACTCGTTCACCGTCGACTATGGCTACACCTTC.

The chain recombines TRBV6-5 with TRBJ2-2; perhaps TRBD1 as D (6 bases). Germline CDR1 and CDR2: MNHEY and SVGAGI. Trimming cost V 2 bases and J 2 bases, with 9 bases left between them. The CDR3 runs 15 residues. CDR3 nucleotides: TGTGCCAGCAGTTACGGACAGTTTAACACCGGGGAGCTGTTTTTT. It translates to CASSYGQFNTGELFF.

The J gene is TRBJ1-5, the V gene TRBV7-2; D is ambiguous. Trimming pared 5 bases from V and 9 bases from J, leaving 14 bases between. The CDR3 runs to 13 residues. CDR1 and CDR2 (germline): SGHTA, FQGNSA. The CDR3 DNA follows: TGTGCCAGCAGCCCATGGGAGGGATGGCCCCAGCATTTT. This translates into CASSPWEGWPQHF. The complete variable domain, with remaining parts taken from reference TRBV7-2 and TRBJ1-5, reads GAGVSQSPSNKVTEKGKDVELRCDPISGHTALYWYRQSLGQGLEFLIYFQGNSAPDKSGLPSDRFSAERTGGSVSTLTIQRTQQEDSAVYLCASSPWEGWPQHFGDGTRLSIL.

This clone was seen once. Here the CDR3 reads CASSRWTGLGYTF. The DNA of the CDR3 is TGCGCCAGCAGTCGGTGGACAGGCCTTGGCTACACCTTC. This rearrangement joins TRBV4-1 to TRBJ1-2, with TRBD1 matching 7 bases. There are 13 residues in the CDR3. The germline V gene encodes CDR1 MGHRA and CDR2 YSYEKL. The V gene end was trimmed by 6 bases and the J gene end by 7 bases; junction bases not matched to a gene: 8.

V usage is TRBV7-9 and J usage is TRBJ2-1; D is perhaps TRBD1 (7 bases). Germline CDR1 and CDR2: SEHNR and FQNEAQ (reference sequence). The CDR3 totals 16 residues. V was trimmed by 4 bases and J by 3 bases, leaving 16 bases between them. The CDR3 spells CASSSPRDRHYNEQFF. The CDR3 bases are TGTGCCAGCAGCTCACCGCGGGACAGACACTACAATGAGCAGTTCTTC.

This chain uses TRBV7-3 with TRBJ1-6; D call uncertain. The CDR3 length is 15 residues. CDR1 is SGHTA and CDR2 is FQGTGA in the germline V gene. V was shortened by 5 bases and J by 8 bases, with 16 bases between the two germline ends. CDR3 sequence (DNA): TGTGCCAGCAGCCTATGGAGTACGCCAGATTCACCCCTCCACTTT. It is translated as CASSLWSTPDSPLHF.

Comment on this clone: The junction and the germline gene differ at one end; a read error may be behind it. This chain connects TRBV7-9 to TRBJ2-2; maybe TRBD2 (6 bases). CDR1 is SEHNR and CDR2 is FQNEAQ in the germline V gene (reference sequence). This CDR3 contains 16 residues. This CDR3 reads CASSLAGRGNSGELFF. The DNA of the CDR3 is TGTGCCAGCAGCTTAGCCGGGAGAGGGAACAGCGGGGAGCTGTTTTTT.

The chain employs TRBV10-3 and TRBJ1-1, with a possible D match to TRBD1 (5 bases). Germline V gives CDR1 ENHRY, CDR2 SYGVKD. The CDR3 runs 15 residues. Trimming left V 4 bases short and J 1 base short, with 13 bases between. This chain's CDR3 is CAISAGGTGNTEAFF. Here the CDR3 DNA reads TGTGCCATCAGTGCCGGGGGGACGGGGAACACTGAAGCTTTCTTT.

This chain uses TRBV11-3 with TRBJ2-6, with 11 bases matching TRBD1. The germline V gene encodes CDR1 SGHNT and CDR2 YENEEA. V lost 4 bases, J lost 0 bases, and 5 bases stayed unmatched. The CDR3 totals 18 residues. The CDR3 here is CASSSGQGGSSGANVLTF. The DNA of the CDR3 is TGTGCCAGCAGCTCGGGACAGGGGGGATCCTCTGGGGCCAACGTCCTGACTTTC.

The chain couples TRBV6-4 to TRBJ1-6; no definite D call. The V and J ends lost 7 bases and 4 bases respectively, with 23 bases between them. The germline CDR1 and CDR2 sequences are MRHNA and SNTAGT. The CDR3 has 18 residues. CDR3 in amino acids: CASNASMVRSPYNSPLHF. The CDR3 DNA follows: TGTGCCAGCAACGCGTCTATGGTCCGGTCCCCTTATAATTCACCCCTCCACTTT.

This clone was counted a single time. The chain links TRBV11-2 to TRBJ2-2, with 7 bases lining up with TRBD1. The CDR3 spans 15 residues. The V segment lost 5 bases and the J segment 4 bases; nucleotides outside the gene matches: 7. The V gene's germline CDR1 is SGHAT and CDR2 FQNNGV. The CDR3, as DNA: TGTGCCAGCAGCCCAAGGGACAGCCCCACCGGGGAGCTGTTTTTT. Translating gives CASSPRDSPTGELFF. The full variable domain, its missing parts supplied by reference TRBV11-2 and TRBJ2-2, is EAGVAQSPRYKIIEKRQSVAFWCNPISGHATLYWYQQILGQGPKLLIQFQNNGVVDDSQLPKDRFSAERLKGVDSTLKIQPAKLEDSAVYLCASSPRDSPTGELFFGEGSRLTVL.

With regard to this clone: The same CDR3 is also encoded by other DNA sequences in this sample. The V and J genes are TRBV4-1 and TRBJ1-2; no definite D call. This CDR3 is built from 15 residues. Per the germline V gene, CDR1 is MGHRA and CDR2 is YSYEKL. V was cut by 1 base and J by 7 bases, with 16 bases left in between. The CDR3 here is CASSQVNLREGGYTF. CDR3 DNA sequence: TGCGCCAGCAGCCAAGTAAATCTCAGAGAGGGTGGCTACACCTTC.